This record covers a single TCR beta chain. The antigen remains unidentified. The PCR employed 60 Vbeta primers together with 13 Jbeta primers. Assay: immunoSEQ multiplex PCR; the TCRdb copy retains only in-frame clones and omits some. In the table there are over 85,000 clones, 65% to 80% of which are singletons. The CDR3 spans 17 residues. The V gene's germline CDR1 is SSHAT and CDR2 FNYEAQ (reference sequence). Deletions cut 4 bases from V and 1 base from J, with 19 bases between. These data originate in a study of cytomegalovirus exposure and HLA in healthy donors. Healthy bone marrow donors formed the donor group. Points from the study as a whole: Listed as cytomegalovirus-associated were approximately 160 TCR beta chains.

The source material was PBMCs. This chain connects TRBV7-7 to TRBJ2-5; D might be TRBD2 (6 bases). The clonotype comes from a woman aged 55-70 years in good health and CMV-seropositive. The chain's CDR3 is CASSSMPSASPQETQYF. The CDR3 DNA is TGTGCCAGCAGCTCCATGCCTAGCGCTAGTCCCCAAGAGACCCAGTACTTC. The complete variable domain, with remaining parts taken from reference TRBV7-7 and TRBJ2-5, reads GAGVSQSPRYKVTKRGQDVTLRCDPISSHATLYWYQQALGQGPEFLTYFNYEAQPDKSGLPSDRFSAERPEGSISTLTIQRTEQRDSAMYRCASSSMPSASPQETQYFGPGTRLLVL.